Listed here are 21 T cell receptor beta chains from one sample, sequenced in a study of TET2 disruption in CD19-targeted CAR T cells. Their recognized antigens are unknown. TCRdb's table, derived via immunoSEQ multiplex PCR, lists solely in-frame clones and lacks some. The sample has more than 25,000 clones. This sample's treatment: autologous CTL019 cells: CD19 CAR with 4-1BB and CD3 zeta domains. Here the sequenced sample was CD8- CAR+ T cells sorted from cultured blood T cells, taken for CD19 CAR T cell therapy. This sample's subset: CD8-negative CAR-positive T cells from the infusion product. These receptors all come from a man in his 70s with chronic lymphocytic leukemia.

A note on this clone: The observed sequence ends 3 residues before the CDR3 terminus, with the missing tail filled in from the germline J gene. The gene calls are TRBV28 and TRBJ1-2; D perhaps matches TRBD1 (6 bases). The CDR3 is made up of 16 amino acids. Per germline, CDR1 MDHEN and CDR2 SYDVKM. The chain's CDR3 is CASSLWGAGELGGYTF. The DNA read from the CDR3 is TGTGCCAGCAGTTTATGGGGGGCAGGGGAACTAGGGGGC.

In regard to this clone: The read gets to within 3 residues of the CDR3 end, and the germline J gene fills in the rest. The chain combines TRBV19 with TRBJ1-1; 9 bases are shared with TRBD1. CDR3 length equals 15 residues. CDR1 LNHDA and CDR2 SQIVND come from the germline V gene (reference sequence). CDR3 DNA, as far as it was read: TGTGCCAGTAGTATGAGAGGACAGGGGCTTTACGAG. Translated, it gives CASSMRGQGLYE. The whole CDR3 is CASSMRGQGLYEAFF.

Remarks on this clone: The read is 3 residues too short to cover the CDR3 end, so that end is filled in from the germline J gene. The chain uses TRBV13 and TRBJ1-2; the D gene is possibly TRBD1 (5 bases). The CDR3 has 17 residues. Germline CDR1 and CDR2: PRHDT and FYEKMQ (reference sequence). CDR3 DNA (partial): TGTGCCAGCAGCCAACCGGCGGGACTAGCGTTACCCTACGAC. Its translation: CASSQPAGLALPYD. The complete CDR3 protein is CASSQPAGLALPYDYTF. The entire variable domain, with the rest obtained from reference TRBV13 and TRBJ1-2, is as follows: AAGVIQSPRHLIKEKRETATLKCYPIPRHDTVYWYQQGPGQDPQFLISFYEKMQSDKGSIPDRFSAQQFSDYHSELNMSSLELGDSALYFCASSQPAGLALPYDYTFGSGTRLTVV.

About this clone: The observed sequence ends 3 residues before the CDR3 terminus, with the missing tail filled in from the germline J gene. The chain joins TRBV5-4 to TRBJ2-1; D is perhaps TRBD1 (6 bases). The V and J ends lost 7 bases and 6 bases respectively, with 23 bases between them. In germline, CDR1 is SGHNT, CDR2 YYREEE (reference sequence). The CDR3 consists of 16 residues. This chain's CDR3 is CASQKGGQLISNEQFF. Incomplete CDR3 DNA: TGTGCCAGCCAAAAGGGCGGACAGTTAATATCCAATGAG.

Concerning this clone itself: With the read ending 3 residues before the CDR3 end, the germline J gene is used to fill in that end. V is TRBV29-1 and J is TRBJ2-2, with TRBD1 identical over 7 bases. CDR3 length: 15 residues. V gave up 6 bases and J gave up 0 bases; unmatched junction bases: 7. CDR1 and CDR2 from the germline V gene are SQVTM and ANQGSEA. The DNA read from the CDR3 is TGCAGCGTCCGGCAGGGACAGCCGAACACCGGGGAG. Translated, it gives CSVRQGQPNTGE. The full CDR3 protein reads CSVRQGQPNTGELFF.

Concerning this clone itself: The CDR3 end lies 3 residues beyond the end of the read and is filled in from the germline J gene. This sequence joins TRBV12-3 or TRBV12-4 and TRBJ2-3, with D unclear. V lost 3 bases to trimming and J lost 2 bases, with 12 bases between them. The CDR3 has 15 amino acids. CDR3 DNA (partial): TGTGCCAGCAGTTTTCGAAATACAGACACAGATACG. This encodes CASSFRNTDTDT. The full CDR3 is CASSFRNTDTDTQYF.

On this clone itself: A read error may account for a junction end that differs from germline. The CDR3 is cut off 3 residues early in the read; its end comes from the germline J gene. This sequence joins TRBV7-8 and TRBJ1-2; D is uncertain. Germline CDR1 reads SGHVS; CDR2 reads FQNEAQ. This CDR3 comprises 15 residues. The CDR3: CASSLAASHYNDYTF. Partial CDR3 DNA: TGTGCCAGCAGCCTAGCTGCTAGCCACTACAATGAC.

In regard to this clone: The CDR3 extends 3 residues past the end of the read, so its final part is completed from the germline J gene. The chain combines TRBV11-1 with TRBJ1-2; D is possibly TRBD1 (5 bases). This CDR3 is built from 15 residues. Germline values: CDR1 SGHAT, CDR2 FQDESV (reference sequence). Partial CDR3 DNA: TGTGCCAGCAGCTTCCCTAGCGGGGGGGATAATGAC. Its protein is CASSFPSGGDND. From start to end, the CDR3 is CASSFPSGGDNDYTF.

Worth noting for this clone: Read data end 3 residues before the CDR3 end; the end is taken from the germline J gene. This rearrangement joins TRBV12-5 to TRBJ2-6; 7 bases line up with TRBD2. After removal of 0 bases from V and 3 bases from J, the junction contained 14 bases not matched to a gene. This CDR3 has 20 residues. CDR1 is LGHNT, CDR2 FRNRAP, per germline. Incomplete CDR3 DNA: TGTGCTAGTGGTTTGGTCCTGTGGGGGGGGGAAAAGGTTGGGGCCAACGTC. Amino acid sequence: CASGLVLWGGEKVGANV. The complete CDR3 sequence is CASGLVLWGGEKVGANVLTF.

Concerning this clone itself: One junction end disagrees with the germline gene, perhaps due to a read error. The read comes to an end 3 residues before the CDR3 does, leaving the germline J gene to fill in the end. This CDR3 is also generated by other DNA sequences in the sample. This sequence joins TRBV18 and TRBJ1-3; a possible D gene is TRBD1 (6 bases). Per germline, CDR1 KGHSH and CDR2 LQKENI. The CDR3 extends over 13 amino acids. The CDR3 bases that were read are TGTGCCAGCTCACGGACAGAAGGAAACACT. Its protein is CASSRTEGNT. In full, the CDR3 reads CASSRTEGNTIYF.

With respect to this clone: With the read ending 3 residues before the CDR3 end, the germline J gene is used to fill in that end. The chain recombines TRBV28 with TRBJ1-1; D remains ambiguous. With 2 bases removed from V and 4 bases from J, the gap between germline ends came to 14 bases. The CDR3 contains 15 residues. CDR1 is MDHEN, CDR2 SYDVKM, per germline. CDR3 region: CASSLISASGTEAFF. The part of the CDR3 DNA that was read is TGTGCCAGCAGTTTAATTTCCGCTAGCGGCACTGAA.

Turning to this clone: The read is 3 residues too short to cover the CDR3 end, so that end is filled in from the germline J gene. The chain couples TRBV28 to TRBJ2-5; TRBD1 matches at 7 bases. CDR3 length equals 13 residues. Germline values: CDR1 MDHEN, CDR2 SYDVKM. V shed 6 bases, J shed 5 bases, and the junction held 6 bases outside the gene matches. The CDR3 sequence is CASSLTGEETQYF. The covered CDR3 bases are TGTGCCAGCAGCCTAACAGGGGAGGAGACC.

Regarding this clone: With the read ending 3 residues before the CDR3 end, the germline J gene is used to fill in that end. The V call is TRBV18, the J call TRBJ1-1; 9 positions agree with TRBD1. This CDR3 has 14 amino acids. Germline lookup yields CDR1 KGHSH and CDR2 LQKENI. CDR3 bases read: TGTGCCAGCTCAGTAGGACAGGGGCAAGAGACA. Translated: CASSVGQGQET. The whole CDR3 reads CASSVGQGQETAFF.

To note about this clone: The read terminates 3 residues ahead of where the CDR3 ends, so the germline J gene completes it. The genes are TRBV12-3 or TRBV12-4 and TRBJ2-2; the D gene is possibly TRBD1 (6 bases). This CDR3 contains 13 residues. V lost 7 bases and J 4 bases, leaving 10 bases between the germline ends. The chain's CDR3 is CASTGQTTGELFF. The covered CDR3 bases are TGTGCCAGCACGGGACAAACCACCGGGGAG.

Turning to this clone: The read stops 3 residues short of the end of the CDR3; the missing end is completed from the germline J gene. V is TRBV29-1 and J is TRBJ1-5; TRBD1 matches 7 bases. Trimming took 5 bases from V and 3 from J; bases not matched to a gene: 4. Germline values: CDR1 SQVTM, CDR2 ANQGSEA. The CDR3 extends over 13 amino acids. The sequenced CDR3 bases are TGCAGCGTTTCCGGACAGGTCAATCAGCCC. It yields the protein CSVSGQVNQP. The CDR3 reads in full as CSVSGQVNQPQHF. Full variable domain (missing parts from reference TRBV29-1 and TRBJ1-5): SAVISQKPSRDICQRGTSLTIQCQVDSQVTMMFWYRQQPGQSLTLIATANQGSEATYESGFVIDKFPISRPNLTFSTLTVSNMSPEDSSIYLCSVSGQVNQPQHFGDGTRLSIL.

A remark on this clone: The CDR3 end lies 3 residues beyond the end of the read and is filled in from the germline J gene. The chain employs TRBV5-4 and TRBJ2-3; the D gene is possibly TRBD2 (7 bases). The length of the CDR3 is 16 residues. Looked up from germline, CDR1 is SGHNT and CDR2 is YYREEE (reference sequence). The CDR3 DNA, read in part, is TGTGCCAGCAGCATCCCGACAGGCGGGAGAGGAGAGACG. The encoded protein is CASSIPTGGRGET. The whole CDR3 sequence reads CASSIPTGGRGETQYF.

A note on this clone: The sequence runs out 3 residues before the end of the CDR3; the remainder is reconstructed from the germline J gene. This chain links TRBV27 with TRBJ1-6, with D possibly being TRBD1 (5 bases). This CDR3 spans 17 amino acids. Trimming pared 2 bases from V and 7 bases from J, leaving 18 bases between. Per germline, CDR1 MNHEY and CDR2 SMNVEV (reference sequence). CDR3 DNA, as far as it was read: TGTGCCAGCAGTTTACTCGGGGTTGGGGGGTACAATTCACCC. Amino acids: CASSLLGVGGYNSP. In full, the CDR3 reads CASSLLGVGGYNSPLHF.

Regarding this clone: Read sequence stops 3 residues before the CDR3 end, and the germline J gene provides the missing end. The chain links TRBV7-9 to TRBJ2-3; the D gene is possibly TRBD1 (5 bases). The ends were cut back, 5 bases at V and 5 bases at J, with 14 bases in the middle. This CDR3 contains 14 residues. Germline loops: CDR1 SEHNR, CDR2 FQNEAQ (reference sequence). CDR3: CASSPQGGIDTQYF. Partial CDR3 DNA: TGTGCCAGCAGCCCCCAGGGTGGTATAGATACG.

About this clone itself: The junction departs from the called germline gene at one end, perhaps through a read error. The CDR3 end lies 3 residues beyond the end of the read and is filled in from the germline J gene. Other DNA sequences in the same sample also yield this CDR3. This chain connects TRBV7-8 to TRBJ1-3, with a weak D call TRBD1 (6 bases). Germline lookup yields CDR1 SGHVS and CDR2 FQNEAQ. The CDR3 totals 16 residues. CDR3 amino acids: CASSPAKGTYGNTIYF. The sequenced part of the CDR3 DNA is TGTGCCAGCAGCCCGGCTAAAGGGACATATGGAAACACT.

As regards this clone: The read terminates 3 residues before the CDR3 end, so the remaining end is supplied by the germline J gene. This sequence joins TRBV5-1 and TRBJ1-2, with a tentative D call TRBD1 (5 bases). Looked up from germline, CDR1 is SGHRS and CDR2 is YFSETQ. There are 18 residues in the CDR3. The part of the CDR3 DNA that was read is TGCGCCAGCAGCCTGTACGGACTAGCGGGGGATTCTTCTTACGAC. Amino acids: CASSLYGLAGDSSYD. The whole CDR3 protein reads CASSLYGLAGDSSYDYTF. Drawing the rest from reference TRBV5-1 and TRBJ1-2, the complete variable domain is KAGVTQTPRYLIKTRGQQVTLSCSPISGHRSVSWYQQTPGQGLQFLFEYFSETQRNKGNFPGRFSGRQFSNSRSEMNVSTLELGDSALYLCASSLYGLAGDSSYDYTFGSGTRLTVV.

Notes on this clone: A read error may produce the germline difference seen at one junction end. Read sequence stops 3 residues before the CDR3 end, and the germline J gene provides the missing end. The V call is TRBV18, the J call TRBJ1-5, with 7 bases identical to TRBD1. The CDR3 is made up of 14 amino acids. The germline V gene encodes CDR1 KGHSH and CDR2 LQKENI. Incomplete CDR3 DNA: TGTGCCAACTCACCGTCGGGACAGTCAGAGCCC. Protein product: CANSPSGQSEP. The whole CDR3 region reads CANSPSGQSEPQHF.